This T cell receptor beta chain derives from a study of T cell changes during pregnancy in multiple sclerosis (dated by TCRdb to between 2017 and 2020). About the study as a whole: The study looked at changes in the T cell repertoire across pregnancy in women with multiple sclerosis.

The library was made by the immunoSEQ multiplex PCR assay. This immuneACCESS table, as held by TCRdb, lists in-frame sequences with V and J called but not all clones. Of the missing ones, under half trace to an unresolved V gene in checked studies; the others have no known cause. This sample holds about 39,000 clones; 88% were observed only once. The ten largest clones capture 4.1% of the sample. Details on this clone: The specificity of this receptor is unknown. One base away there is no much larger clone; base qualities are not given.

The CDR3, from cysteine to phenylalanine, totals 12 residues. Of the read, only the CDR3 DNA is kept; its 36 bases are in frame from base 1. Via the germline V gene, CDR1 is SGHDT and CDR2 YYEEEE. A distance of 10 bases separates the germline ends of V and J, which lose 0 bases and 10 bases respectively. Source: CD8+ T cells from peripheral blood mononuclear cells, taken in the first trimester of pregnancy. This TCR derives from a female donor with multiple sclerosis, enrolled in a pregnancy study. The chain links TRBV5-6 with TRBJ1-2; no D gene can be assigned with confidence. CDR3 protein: CASSLGSRLYTF. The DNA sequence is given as TGTGCCAGCAGCTTGGGTTCCAGACTCTACACCTTC.